These T cell receptor beta chains were read from a single sample in a study of cytomegalovirus exposure and HLA in healthy donors. Sequencing used immunoSEQ multiplex PCR; TCRdb keeps in-frame clones, though not all of them. The sample carries approximately 140,000 clones, around 80% recorded once. The sample consisted of PBMCs. The receptor set was obtained from a woman between 40 and 55 years old in good health and CMV-seronegative. CDR3s include the opening cysteine and the closing phenylalanine or tryptophan. A D gene is named only where the DNA matches it firmly. Not every row has a clone size; where given, it reads once, few, many or a size class.

V: TRBV10-3; J: TRBJ1-5; size: -; D: TRBD1; CDR3: CAISAAGGAVGQGQPQHF; DNA: TGTGCCATCAGTGCCGCAGGGGGCGCAGTTGGTCAAGGTCAGCCCCAGCATTTT
V: TRBV4-1; J: TRBJ2-7; size: -; D: -; CDR3: CASSHSVPGEQYF; DNA: TGCGCCAGCAGCCATTCCGTACCCGGCGAGCAGTACTTC
V: TRBV5-1; J: TRBJ1-2; size: once; D: -; CDR3: CASSSQGSGYTF; DNA: TGCGCCAGCAGCTCCCAGGGTTCGGGCTACACCTTC
V: TRBV7-9; J: TRBJ2-4; size: once; D: TRBD2; CDR3: CASSPAGGGDIQYF; DNA: TGTGCCAGCAGCCCGGCCGGGGGGGGAGACATTCAGTACTTC
V: TRBV7-3; J: TRBJ2-1; size: -; D: TRBD1; CDR3: CASSLTGTGAHYNEQFF; DNA: TGTGCCAGCAGCTTAACGGGGACAGGTGCACATTACAATGAGCAGTTCTTC
V: TRBV27; J: TRBJ1-1; size: -; D: TRBD1; CDR3: CASSSNRGTEAFF; DNA: TGTGCCAGCAGCTCAAACAGGGGAACTGAAGCTTTCTTT
V: TRBV7-6; J: TRBJ2-1; size: -; D: -; CDR3: CASSLSPGSNEQFF; DNA: TGTGCCAGCAGCTTATCCCCGGGTTCCAATGAGCAGTTCTTC
V: TRBV7-2; J: TRBJ1-5; size: -; D: -; CDR3: CASSFTVNSNQPQHF; DNA: TGTGCCAGCAGCTTCACAGTTAATAGCAATCAGCCCCAGCATTTT
V: TRBV5-1; J: TRBJ1-2; size: -; D: -; CDR3: CASSQDRPAYGYTF; DNA: TGCGCCAGCTCACAAGACAGACCTGCCTATGGCTACACCTTC
V: TRBV29-1; J: TRBJ2-1; size: -; D: -; CDR3: CSVERGRYNEQFF; DNA: TGCAGCGTTGAAAGGGGCAGATACAATGAGCAGTTCTTC
V: TRBV21-1; J: TRBJ2-3; size: few; D: -; CDR3: CASRIQGHFSDTQYF; DNA: TGTGCCAGCAGGATTCAGGGCCATTTTTCAGATACGCAGTATTTT
V: TRBV7-9; J: TRBJ2-2; size: -; D: -; CDR3: CASSRRDLNTGELFF; DNA: TGTGCCAGCAGCCGCCGGGACTTGAACACCGGGGAGCTGTTTTTT
V: TRBV7-3; J: TRBJ1-1; size: few; D: -; CDR3: CASQFTGNTEAFF; DNA: TGTGCCAGCCAGTTTACAGGTAACACTGAAGCTTTCTTT
V: TRBV5-8; J: TRBJ2-7; size: once; D: -; CDR3: CASSLNMGRHEQYF; DNA: TGTGCCAGCAGCTTGAACATGGGCCGCCACGAGCAGTACTTC
V: TRBV29-1; J: TRBJ2-7; size: -; D: -; CDR3: CSVVRVPYEQYF; DNA: TGCAGCGTTGTGCGGGTGCCCTACGAGCAGTACTTC
V: TRBV5-1; J: TRBJ1-1; size: -; D: TRBD1; CDR3: CASSLGTGDTEAFF; DNA: TGCGCCAGCAGCCTGGGGACAGGCGACACTGAAGCTTTCTTT
V: TRBV19; J: TRBJ2-7; size: once; D: -; CDR3: CASSAFLDSTNYEQYF; DNA: TGTGCCAGTAGTGCCTTCCTTGACAGTACTAACTACGAGCAGTACTTC
V: TRBV5-4; J: TRBJ2-5; size: few; D: TRBD1; CDR3: CASSLETGQETQYF; DNA: TGTGCCAGCAGCTTGGAGACAGGGCAAGAGACCCAGTACTTC
V: TRBV5-1; J: TRBJ1-5; size: -; D: TRBD1; CDR3: CASSWDSRYQPQHF; DNA: TGCGCCAGCAGCTGGGACAGCAGATATCAGCCCCAGCATTTT
V: TRBV4-3; J: TRBJ1-3; size: -; D: -; CDR3: CASRITVVKGNTIYF; DNA: TGCGCCAGCAGGATCACAGTTGTTAAAGGAAACACCATATATTTT
V: TRBV27; J: TRBJ2-7; size: -; D: -; CDR3: CASSGSGYYEQYF; DNA: TGTGCCAGTTCTGGGAGCGGGTACTACGAGCAGTACTTC
V: TRBV29-1; J: TRBJ2-3; size: once; D: TRBD2; CDR3: CSVAVPSGTEVDTQYF; DNA: TGCAGCGTTGCGGTGCCTAGCGGGACCGAGGTGGATACGCAGTATTTT
V: TRBV19; J: TRBJ1-1; size: -; D: -; CDR3: CASSMGAGMTTEAFF; DNA: TGTGCCAGTAGTATGGGCGCCGGTATGACCACTGAAGCTTTCTTT
V: TRBV4-3; J: TRBJ1-2; size: -; D: TRBD1; CDR3: CASSHTPGTGAMNYGYTF; DNA: TGCGCCAGCAGCCATACTCCCGGGACAGGGGCAATGAACTATGGCTACACCTTC
V: TRBV2; J: TRBJ1-1; size: -; D: -; CDR3: CASKQGPNTEAFF; DNA: TGTGCCAGCAAACAGGGACCGAACACTGAAGCTTTCTTT
V: TRBV4-3; J: TRBJ2-3; size: -; D: TRBD2; CDR3: CASSQEKGLAGGGDTQYF; DNA: TGCGCCAGCAGCCAAGAAAAAGGGCTAGCGGGAGGCGGGGATACGCAGTATTTT
V: TRBV28; J: TRBJ2-1; size: few; D: -; CDR3: CASSYQDRRYNEQFF; DNA: TGTGCCAGCAGTTACCAGGACAGAAGATACAATGAGCAGTTCTTC
V: TRBV2; J: TRBJ1-1; size: -; D: -; CDR3: CASIPGGGTEAFF; DNA: TGTGCCAGCATTCCCGGAGGAGGGACTGAAGCTTTCTTT
V: TRBV19; J: TRBJ2-7; size: -; D: TRBD1; CDR3: CASSTNFPGQLLPYEQYF; DNA: TGTGCCAGTAGTACCAACTTTCCGGGACAGCTTCTTCCCTACGAGCAGTACTTC
V: TRBV5-1; J: TRBJ2-3; size: -; D: -; CDR3: CASSLFGETDTQYF; DNA: TGCGCCAGCAGCTTGTTCGGGGAAACAGATACGCAGTATTTT
V: TRBV19; J: TRBJ1-4; size: few; D: -; CDR3: CASSARDNEKLFF; DNA: TGTGCCAGTAGTGCGCGGGATAATGAAAAACTGTTTTTT
V: TRBV25-1; J: TRBJ1-2; size: -; D: TRBD1; CDR3: CASSETGVEVTYGYTF; DNA: TGTGCCAGCAGTGAAACAGGGGTCGAGGTGACCTATGGCTACACCTTC
V: TRBV5-6; J: TRBJ2-2; size: -; D: TRBD2; CDR3: CASSLWTSSTGELFF; DNA: TGTGCCAGCAGCTTATGGACTAGCAGTACCGGGGAGCTGTTTTTT
V: TRBV7-3; J: TRBJ2-5; size: -; D: TRBD1; CDR3: CASSFGQGETQYF; DNA: TGTGCCAGCAGCTTCGGACAGGGAGAGACCCAGTACTTC
V: TRBV10-3; J: TRBJ2-1; size: -; D: -; CDR3: CAIRVGQRYNEQFF; DNA: TGTGCCATCCGTGTAGGACAGAGATACAATGAGCAGTTCTTC
V: TRBV6-6; J: TRBJ1-2; size: once; D: TRBD1; CDR3: CASSYSTGGVDGYTF; DNA: TGTGCCAGCAGTTACTCTACAGGGGGCGTAGATGGCTACACCTTC
V: TRBV27; J: TRBJ2-7; size: -; D: -; CDR3: CASSVSPPQIAYEQYF; DNA: TGTGCCAGCAGTGTATCCCCGCCACAAATCGCCTACGAGCAGTACTTC
V: TRBV5-4; J: TRBJ2-7; size: -; D: -; CDR3: CASSLPLAHEQYF; DNA: TGTGCCAGCAGCTTACCCCTAGCCCACGAGCAGTACTTC
V: TRBV5-4; J: TRBJ2-7; size: -; D: -; CDR3: CASSLIRDYEQYF; DNA: TGTGCCAGCAGCTTGATCCGAGACTACGAGCAGTACTTC
V: TRBV7-2; J: TRBJ2-3; size: -; D: -; CDR3: CASSPNHHTQYF; DNA: TGTGCCAGCAGCCCTAATCATCATACGCAGTATTTT
V: TRBV27; J: TRBJ2-5; size: -; D: -; CDR3: CASGTWELQETQYF; DNA: TGTGCCAGCGGGACTTGGGAGCTCCAAGAGACCCAGTACTTC
V: TRBV21-1; J: TRBJ1-5; size: -; D: -; CDR3: CASSKEFNRTLRNEPQHF; DNA: TGTGCCAGCAGCAAGGAGTTTAATCGAACCTTGAGGAATGAGCCCCAGCATTTT
V: TRBV5-4; J: TRBJ2-7; size: -; D: TRBD1; CDR3: CASSLPGQSYEQYF; DNA: TGTGCCAGCAGTCTGCCGGGACAGTCCTACGAGCAGTACTTC
V: TRBV2; J: TRBJ2-2; size: -; D: -; CDR3: CASSEGKRRENTGELFF; DNA: TGTGCCAGCAGTGAGGGAAAGCGGCGCGAGAACACCGGGGAGCTGTTTTTT
V: TRBV9; J: TRBJ2-7; size: -; D: TRBD2; CDR3: CASSVGAGVRISYEQYF; DNA: TGTGCCAGCAGCGTAGGGGCGGGAGTCCGAATCTCCTACGAGCAGTACTTC
V: TRBV7-3; J: TRBJ2-2; size: -; D: -; CDR3: CASSRGRNTGELFF; DNA: TGTGCCAGCAGCCGGGGGAGGAACACCGGGGAGCTGTTTTTT
V: TRBV18; J: TRBJ1-1; size: -; D: TRBD1; CDR3: CASSQGADTEAFF; DNA: TGTGCCAGCTCACAGGGGGCGGACACTGAAGCTTTCTTT
V: TRBV27; J: TRBJ1-5; size: -; D: -; CDR3: CASSLPGRNQPQHF; DNA: TGTGCCAGCAGCCTGCCAGGCAGAAATCAGCCCCAGCATTTT
V: TRBV11-3; J: TRBJ2-1; size: -; D: -; CDR3: CASGLVTSNEQFF; DNA: TGTGCCAGCGGGTTAGTGACTAGCAATGAGCAGTTCTTC
V: TRBV6-5; J: TRBJ2-1; size: -; D: TRBD2; CDR3: CASSYGTRHNEQFF; DNA: TGTGCCAGCAGTTACGGGACTAGGCACAATGAGCAGTTCTTC
V: TRBV12-5; J: TRBJ2-1; size: -; D: -; CDR3: CASGSSARGNNEQFF; DNA: TGTGCTAGTGGTTCTTCGGCCAGGGGAAACAATGAGCAGTTCTTC
V: TRBV9; J: TRBJ1-2; size: -; D: -; CDR3: CASSPWTGRDYGYTF; DNA: TGTGCCAGCAGCCCGTGGACGGGGAGGGACTATGGCTACACCTTC
V: TRBV10-3; J: TRBJ2-7; size: -; D: -; CDR3: CAISESARPTYEQYF; DNA: TGTGCCATCAGTGAATCAGCGCGACCGACCTACGAGCAGTACTTC
V: TRBV7-3; J: TRBJ2-2; size: -; D: TRBD1; CDR3: CASSRQGNTGELFF; DNA: TGTGCCAGCAGCAGACAGGGAAACACCGGGGAGCTGTTTTTT
V: TRBV6-1; J: TRBJ1-5; size: once; D: -; CDR3: CASRQPGAAQHF; DNA: TGTGCCAGCAGACAACCTGGGGCAGCCCAGCATTTT
V: TRBV7-2; J: TRBJ2-1; size: -; D: TRBD1; CDR3: CASSWSRDRGYNEQFF; DNA: TGTGCCAGCAGCTGGTCCCGGGACAGGGGGTACAATGAGCAGTTCTTC
V: TRBV7-3; J: TRBJ2-7; size: -; D: -; CDR3: CASSLGRRYEQYF; DNA: TGTGCCAGCAGCTTAGGACGGAGGTACGAGCAGTACTTC
V: TRBV19; J: TRBJ1-1; size: once; D: TRBD1; CDR3: CATSTGQSLFYRNTEAFF; DNA: TGTGCCACTAGTACGGGACAGAGCCTTTTCTATCGGAACACTGAAGCTTTCTTT
V: TRBV7-2; J: TRBJ1-4; size: -; D: TRBD1; CDR3: CASSLAVQGVGKLFF; DNA: TGTGCCAGCAGCTTAGCTGTACAGGGGGTTGGTAAACTGTTTTTT